The next 22 T cell receptor beta chains were all read from a single sample in a study of shared clonotypes between healthy human individuals. TCRdb keeps only in-frame clones here, not all; method: immunoSEQ multiplex PCR. The sample includes roughly 650,000 clones, around 97% of them seen just once. The sample taken for sequencing was naive CD4+ T cells sorted from blood. Subset of the sample: CD45RA+ positively selected. Receptor source: a woman younger than 45 in good health.

Of note for this clone: The identical CDR3 is also encoded by other nucleotide sequences in the sample. The V gene is TRBV7-9, the J gene TRBJ2-7; the D is unclear. Trimming took off 3 bases at V and 2 bases at J, with 2 bases between the two ends. The CDR3 has 11 amino acids. Germline V gene lookup returns CDR1 SEHNR and CDR2 FQNEAQ (reference sequence). The DNA for the CDR3 is TGTGCCAGCAGCTTGACCTACGAGCAGTACTTC. It codes for CASSLTYEQYF.

The J gene is TRBJ2-3, the V gene TRBV28, with D maybe TRBD2 (5 bases). Trimming shortened V by 6 bases and J by 6 bases, and 7 bases separated the two germline ends. The CDR3 has 11 residues. Germline V CDR1 and CDR2: MDHEN, SYDVKM. The CDR3 protein is CASRGVDTQYF. The CDR3 nucleotides are TGTGCCAGCAGGGGAGTGGATACGCAGTATTTT.

This chain connects TRBV27 to TRBJ2-3; TRBD1 matches 7 bases. V lost 2 bases and J lost 1; bases outside the gene matches: 3. The CDR3 loop spans 15 amino acids. Germline-derived CDR1 and CDR2 are MNHEY and SMNVEV (reference sequence). This CDR3 is CASSLGGQGTDTQYF. CDR3 sequence (DNA): TGTGCCAGCAGTTTAGGAGGACAGGGCACAGATACGCAGTATTTT.

The CDR3 region is CSAPGSSGRDSYNEQFF. CDR3 DNA sequence: TGCAGCGCTCCAGGTTCTAGCGGGAGGGACTCCTACAATGAGCAGTTCTTC. The chain has TRBV29-1 and TRBJ2-1, with 12 positions matching TRBD2. Per germline, CDR1 SQVTM and CDR2 ANQGSEA. The CDR3 is 17 residues long. V gave up 7 bases and J gave up 0 bases; unmatched junction bases: 10.

The chain recombines TRBV5-1 with TRBJ1-5, with 8 nucleotides matching TRBD1. Unmatched junction bases numbered 7, after V lost 4 bases and J lost 1 base. From germline, CDR1 is SGHRS and CDR2 YFSETQ. The CDR3 runs to 16 residues. CDR3 nucleotides: TGCGCCAGCAGCCCCGGACAGGGTGGAAGCAATCAGCCCCAGCATTTT. This translates into CASSPGQGGSNQPQHF.

The chain is built from TRBV15 and TRBJ2-2; 7 bases line up with TRBD2. The germline CDR1 and CDR2 sequences are LNHNV and YYDKDF (reference sequence). The CDR3 runs 16 residues. V trimming: 1 base; J trimming: 0 bases; junction bases outside the gene matches: 2. CDR3 sequence: CATSRARGANTGELFF. CDR3 DNA: TGTGCCACCAGCAGAGCACGGGGGGCGAACACCGGGGAGCTGTTTTTT.

J is TRBJ2-1 and V is TRBV28, with TRBD2 identical over 8 bases. With V trimmed by 7 bases and J by 9 bases, 14 bases remained unmatched. This CDR3 is built from 15 residues. Germline loops: CDR1 MDHEN, CDR2 SYDVKM. The CDR3 coding sequence is TGTGCCAGCATTAGAACGGGACTAGAAGGCGTTGAGCAGTTCTTC. It translates to CASIRTGLEGVEQFF.

The chain uses TRBV28 and TRBJ1-5, with D uncertain. Trimming pared 7 bases from V and 2 bases from J, leaving 18 bases between. This CDR3 is 16 amino acids long. From germline, CDR1 is MDHEN and CDR2 SYDVKM. The CDR3 loop is CASTMSGFTGNQPQHF. The CDR3 DNA follows: TGTGCCAGCACTATGTCGGGGTTCACCGGCAATCAGCCCCAGCATTTT. Using reference TRBV28 and TRBJ1-5 for the parts outside the CDR3, the full variable domain is DVKVTQSSRYLVKRTGEKVFLECVQDMDHENMFWYRQDPGLGLRLIYFSYDVKMKEKGDIPEGYSVSREKKERFSLILESASTNQTSMYLCASTMSGFTGNQPQHFGDGTRLSIL.

The V call is TRBV7-6, the J call TRBJ2-5, with D perhaps matching TRBD1 or TRBD2 (5 bases each). Trimming pared 0 bases from V and 2 bases from J, leaving 10 bases between. The germline CDR1 and CDR2 sequences are SGHVS and FNYEAQ. There are 15 residues in the CDR3. CDR3 region: CASSLAGAVQETQYF. As DNA, the CDR3 is TGTGCCAGCAGCTTAGCCGGGGCGGTACAAGAGACCCAGTACTTC.

The rearrangement uses TRBV28 and TRBJ1-2; D unresolved. The V end lost 3 bases, the J end lost 13 bases, and 18 bases lay between the germline ends. This CDR3 is 13 amino acids long. CDR1 MDHEN and CDR2 SYDVKM come from the germline V gene. The CDR3 DNA reads TGTGCCAGCAGTTTTCCGCAGTTGCTCGGAGCCACCTTC. Protein product: CASSFPQLLGATF.

This clone was found once. V is TRBV6-5 and J is TRBJ1-5; D may be TRBD1 (6 bases). Germline CDR1 MNHEY, CDR2 SVGAGI. The CDR3 is 15 amino acids. Trimming cost V 4 bases and J 7 bases, with 17 bases left between them. CDR3 amino acids: CASSSRETGAQPQHF. The CDR3 DNA follows: TGTGCCAGCAGTTCGCGGGAGACAGGAGCCCAGCCCCAGCATTTT.

This chain connects TRBV5-4 to TRBJ1-5; D is unresolved. Between the trimmed V and J ends, which lost 1 base and 0 bases, there was a span of 5 bases. The CDR3 has 14 residues. Germline CDR1 is SGHNT and CDR2 is YYREEE (reference sequence). The CDR3 region is CASSLSGSNQPQHF. The CDR3 bases are TGTGCCAGCAGCTTGTCAGGTAGCAATCAGCCCCAGCATTTT.

J is TRBJ2-3 and V is TRBV28, with a tentative D call TRBD2 (5 bases). Germline values: CDR1 MDHEN, CDR2 SYDVKM. Between the trimmed V and J ends, which lost 4 bases and 3 bases, there was a span of 17 bases. This CDR3 has 16 residues. The CDR3 DNA reads as TGTGCCAGCAGTTCCGGTGCGGGTGCCAATACAGATACGCAGTATTTT. Its translation: CASSSGAGANTDTQYF.

The J gene is TRBJ1-5, the V gene TRBV28; no clear D. Trimming removed 6 bases at V and 3 bases at J, with 6 bases between. This CDR3 comprises 12 residues. Germline CDR1 and CDR2: MDHEN and SYDVKM. The CDR3 protein is CASRPINQPQHF. CDR3 sequence (DNA): TGTGCCAGCAGGCCCATCAATCAGCCCCAGCATTTT.

The chain links TRBV5-6 to TRBJ1-4, with 7 positions matching TRBD1. The CDR3 spans 15 residues. The V and J ends lost 5 bases and 7 bases, in that order; junction bases with no gene match: 11. Germline V gene lookup returns CDR1 SGHDT and CDR2 YYEEEE. For the CDR3, the DNA is TGTGCCAGCAGGCGATCCGGGACAGCTTCTGAAAAACTGTTTTTT. Translation gives CASRRSGTASEKLFF.

The V call is TRBV6-1, the J call TRBJ2-3; D may correspond to TRBD1 or TRBD2 (5 bases each). The germline V and J ends were trimmed by 0 bases and 5 bases, with 18 bases remaining between them. CDR3 size: 17 residues. Germline CDR1 MNHNS, CDR2 SASEGT. DNA of the CDR3: TGTGCCAGCAGTGAAGCGCTTCGGGACGGGATCATAGATACGCAGTATTTT. Residues: CASSEALRDGIIDTQYF.

The chain carries TRBV19 and TRBJ1-5; no definite D call. The CDR3 covers 16 residues. The V and J ends lost 5 bases and 0 bases respectively, with 14 bases between them. Germline CDR1 reads LNHDA; CDR2 reads SQIVND (reference sequence). CDR3 nucleotide sequence: TGTGCCAGTAGTCCCCGGATTTTTTATAGCAATCAGCCCCAGCATTTT. Encoded protein: CASSPRIFYSNQPQHF.

The rearrangement uses TRBV7-8 and TRBJ2-7; no definite D call. The germline V gene encodes CDR1 SGHVS and CDR2 FQNEAQ. The ends were cut back, 0 bases at V and 3 bases at J, with 12 bases in the middle. CDR3 length: 15 amino acids. The CDR3 region has the DNA TGTGCCAGCAGCTTAGCCCCAGGCGATTTCTACGAGCAGTACTTC. It yields the protein CASSLAPGDFYEQYF. Together with reference TRBV7-8 and TRBJ2-7, the CDR3 gives the full variable domain: GAGVSQSPRYKVAKRGQDVALRCDPISGHVSLFWYQQALGQGPEFLTYFQNEAQLDKSGLPSDRFFAERPEGSVSTLKIQRTQQEDSAVYLCASSLAPGDFYEQYFGPGTRLTVT.

The rearrangement links TRBV29-1 to TRBJ2-5; 10 nucleotides line up with TRBD1. Trimming at V came to 6 bases and at J to 2 bases, leaving 3 bases not matched to a gene. The CDR3 is 13 amino acids. From germline, CDR1 is SQVTM and CDR2 ANQGSEA. The CDR3 DNA reads as TGCAGCGTGGGACAGGGGCGTCAAGAGACCCAGTACTTC. It translates to CSVGQGRQETQYF.

The chain has TRBV5-3 and TRBJ2-7, with D perhaps TRBD2 (6 bases). TRBV5-3 is treated as an ORF (open reading frame) with a function not yet certain. Deletions cut 8 bases from V and 6 bases from J, with 24 bases between. The CDR3 sequence is 15 residues long. The CDR3 spells CASSPWDRRGGEQYF. The DNA of the CDR3 is TGTGCCAGCAGCCCCTGGGATCGGCGGGGTGGCGAGCAGTACTTC.

The rearrangement joins TRBV9 to TRBJ2-5, with 7 positions matching TRBD1. J was trimmed by 0 bases and V by 0 bases; bases with no gene match: 5. Germline assignment: CDR1 SGDLS and CDR2 YYNGEE. The CDR3 loop spans 16 amino acids. The CDR3 protein is CASSVGWDSNQETQYF. CDR3 in DNA: TGTGCCAGCAGCGTAGGCTGGGACAGTAACCAAGAGACCCAGTACTTC.

The chain is built from TRBV6-1 and TRBJ2-5; D unclear. The CDR3 covers 13 residues. Germline loops: CDR1 MNHNS, CDR2 SASEGT. V lost 5 bases to trimming and J lost 4 bases, with 11 bases between them. The CDR3 loop is CASSLAVGETQYF. CDR3 bases: TGTGCCAGCAGTTTGGCAGTGGGAGAGACCCAGTACTTC.